The present entry profiles one T cell receptor (beta chain) with its context. The data stem from a study of control samples from healthy donors and cancer patients. The repertoire was sequenced with immunoSEQ multiplex PCR; TCRdb's copy has only in-frame clones and lacks some. The sample lists about 80,000 clones, nearly 90% occurring once. The sample comprised blood. This receptor was taken from a woman aged 45-65 years in good health.

CDR3 sequence: CASSEGFAVSYGYTF. CDR3 DNA sequence: TGTGCCAGCAGTGAAGGTTTTGCTGTAAGCTATGGCTACACCTTC. This chain joins TRBV6-1 and TRBJ1-2, with unresolved D. CDR3 length: 15 residues. V lost 1 base to trimming and J lost 4 bases, with 13 bases between them. The germline V gene has CDR1 MNHNS and CDR2 SASEGT.